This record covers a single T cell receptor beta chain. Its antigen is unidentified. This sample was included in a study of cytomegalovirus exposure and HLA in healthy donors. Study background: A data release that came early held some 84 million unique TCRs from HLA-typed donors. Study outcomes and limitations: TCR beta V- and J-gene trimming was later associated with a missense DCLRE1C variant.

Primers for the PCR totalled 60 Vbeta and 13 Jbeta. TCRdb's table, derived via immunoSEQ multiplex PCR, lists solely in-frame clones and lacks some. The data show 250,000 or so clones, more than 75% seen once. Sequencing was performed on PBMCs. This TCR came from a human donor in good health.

The CDR3 bases are TGTGCCAGCACCGAGGACAAGCCCTACGAGCAGTACTTC. Translated, it gives CASTEDKPYEQYF. This chain uses TRBV28 with TRBJ2-7; perhaps TRBD1 as D (5 bases). From germline, CDR1 is MDHEN and CDR2 SYDVKM. Trimming left V 7 bases short and J 2 bases short, with 12 bases between. The CDR3 runs to 13 residues. The whole variable domain, filled in from reference TRBV28 and TRBJ2-7, reads DVKVTQSSRYLVKRTGEKVFLECVQDMDHENMFWYRQDPGLGLRLIYFSYDVKMKEKGDIPEGYSVSREKKERFSLILESASTNQTSMYLCASTEDKPYEQYFGPGTRLTVT.